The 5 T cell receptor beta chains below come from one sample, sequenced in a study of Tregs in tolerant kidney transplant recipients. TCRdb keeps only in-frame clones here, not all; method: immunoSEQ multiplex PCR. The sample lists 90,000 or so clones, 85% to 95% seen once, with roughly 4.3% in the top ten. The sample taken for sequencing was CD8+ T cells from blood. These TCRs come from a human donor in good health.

The CDR3 is CASSLRPLGGTEAFF. The CDR3 bases are TGTGCCAGCAGCTTAAGACCTCTCGGGGGCACTGAAGCTTTCTTT. V gene TRBV13 combines with J gene TRBJ1-1; perhaps TRBD1 as D (5 bases). The V and J ends lost 2 bases and 4 bases respectively, with 14 bases between them. The CDR3 has 15 residues. CDR1 is PRHDT, CDR2 FYEKMQ, per germline (reference sequence).

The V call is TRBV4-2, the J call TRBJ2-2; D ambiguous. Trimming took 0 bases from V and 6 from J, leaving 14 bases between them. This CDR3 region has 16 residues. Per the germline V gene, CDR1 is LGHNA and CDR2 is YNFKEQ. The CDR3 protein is CASSQDSISMAGELFF. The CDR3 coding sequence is TGTGCCAGCAGCCAAGACTCGATTAGCATGGCCGGGGAGCTGTTTTTT.

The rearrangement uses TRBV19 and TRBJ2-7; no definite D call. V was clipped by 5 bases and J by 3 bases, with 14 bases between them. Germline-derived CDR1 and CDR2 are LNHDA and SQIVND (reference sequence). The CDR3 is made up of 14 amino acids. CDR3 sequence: CASSEVSADYEQYF. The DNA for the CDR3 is TGTGCCAGTAGTGAGGTCAGTGCGGACTACGAGCAGTACTTC. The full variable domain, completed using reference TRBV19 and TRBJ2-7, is DGGITQSPKYLFRKEGQNVTLSCEQNLNHDAMYWYRQDPGQGLRLIYYSQIVNDFQKGDIAEGYSVSREKKESFPLTVTSAQKNPTAFYLCASSEVSADYEQYFGPGTRLTVT.

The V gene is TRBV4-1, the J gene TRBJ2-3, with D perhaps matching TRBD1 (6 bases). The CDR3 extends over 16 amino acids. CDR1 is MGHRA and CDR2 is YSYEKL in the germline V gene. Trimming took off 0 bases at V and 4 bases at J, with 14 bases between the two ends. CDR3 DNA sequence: TGCGCCAGCAGCCAAGATTACAGGGAAGGAGCAGATACGCAGTATTTT. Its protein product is CASSQDYREGADTQYF.

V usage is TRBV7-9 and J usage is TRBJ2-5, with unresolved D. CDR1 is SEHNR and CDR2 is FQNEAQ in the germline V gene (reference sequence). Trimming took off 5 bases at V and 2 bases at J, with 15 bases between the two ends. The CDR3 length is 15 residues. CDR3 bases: TGTGCCAGCAGCCCACCTCCTTTGAGGCAAGAGACCCAGTACTTC. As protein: CASSPPPLRQETQYF.